These 15 T cell receptor beta chains share one sample of origin, sequenced in a study of regulatory T cells in long-lasting Graves disease. As for time point: newly diagnosed GD, antithyroid drugs for less than 3 months. Extracted RNA from PBMCs served as the source of the TCR library. Combining iRepertoire HTBI primers with Arm-PCR of CDR3 regions, the authors built TCR beta libraries. TCRdb recomputed calls from the multiplex PCR reads with MiXCR, one row per CDR3 protein. The data contain about 540,000 distinct CDR3 sequences, less than 15% of them singletons. These data were also reused for a study on T cells in Graves' hyperthyroidism and ophthalmopathy.

The material was peripheral blood mononuclear cells (PBMCs), obtained at new diagnosis, from a patient treated with antithyroid drugs. Receptor source: a man younger than 40 with Graves disease.

The gene calls are TRBV9 and TRBJ1-2; no clear D gene. Germline CDR1 is SGDLS and CDR2 is YYNGEE. The germline V and J ends were trimmed by 3 bases and 4 bases, with 19 bases remaining between them. The CDR3 is made up of 16 amino acids. CDR3 sequence (DNA): TGTGCCAGCAGCGAGATTCCCGGAGGGAGCATCTATGGCTACACCTTC. Its protein is CASSEIPGGSIYGYTF.

At least ten counts were recorded for this clonotype. The rearrangement uses TRBV5-1 and TRBJ1-1, with D uncertain. V lost 3 bases and J lost 1, with 10 bases in between. Germline V gene data show CDR1 as SGHRS and CDR2 as YFSETQ. The CDR3 runs to 14 residues. The CDR3 nucleotides are TGCGCCAGCAGCTCTATTATGAGGAACACTGAAGCTTTCTTT. It encodes CASSSIMRNTEAFF.

In this sample, this clonotype turned up many times. The chain has TRBV2 and TRBJ2-1, with 8 positions matching TRBD2. The length of the CDR3 is 14 residues. The V segment lost 2 bases and the J segment 9 bases; nucleotides outside the gene matches: 6. Germline CDR1 and CDR2: SNHLY and FYNNEI. For the CDR3, the DNA is TGTGCCAGCAGTGAACGAGCGGGAGTCGGTGAGCAGTTCTTC. Amino acid sequence: CASSERAGVGEQFF.

This clonotype was counted ten times or more. V and J are TRBV12-3 or TRBV12-4 and TRBJ2-5; D uncertain. The CDR3 extends over 12 amino acids. The V end lost 6 bases, the J end lost 5 bases, and 10 bases lay between the germline ends. CDR3 protein: CASRIHGETQYF. CDR3 coding DNA: TGTGCCAGCAGGATCCATGGGGAGACCCAGTACTTC.

The chain employs TRBV7-9 and TRBJ1-4; D is uncertain. CDR1 is SEHNR, CDR2 FQNEAQ, per germline (reference sequence). Trimming removed 5 bases from V and 6 bases from J, with 16 bases in between. The CDR3 is made up of 15 amino acids. Here the CDR3 reads CASSPLDFLDEKLFF. The CDR3 DNA is TGTGCCAGCAGCCCCCTAGACTTCTTAGATGAAAAACTGTTTTTT.

In its sample, this clonotype was seen a few times. The rearrangement uses TRBV11-2 and TRBJ2-1; 15 bases are shared with TRBD2. Germline assignment: CDR1 SGHAT and CDR2 FQNNGV. CDR3 length: 19 amino acids. Trimming took 6 bases from V and 1 from J; bases not matched to a gene: 10. The CDR3 DNA follows: TGTGCCAGCAGTAGGTTAAGGACTAGCGGGAGGGCTTCCTACAATGAGCAGTTCTTC. Translation gives CASSRLRTSGRASYNEQFF.

The chain combines TRBV5-6 with TRBJ1-2, with 7 nucleotides matching TRBD1. Germline CDR1 reads SGHDT; CDR2 reads YYEEEE. With 4 bases clipped from V and 2 bases from J, the junction kept 8 bases outside the gene matches. The CDR3 totals 15 residues. The CDR3 region is CASSTTGRENYGYTF. Written as DNA, the CDR3 is TGTGCCAGCAGCACGACAGGGAGGGAGAACTATGGCTACACCTTC.

The rearrangement links TRBV5-1 to TRBJ1-4; no clear D gene. Trimming took 4 bases from V and 8 from J, leaving 12 bases between them. Germline CDR1 and CDR2: SGHRS and YFSETQ. The CDR3 is made up of 13 amino acids. CDR3 residues: CASSLTTAEKLFF. DNA of the CDR3: TGCGCCAGCAGCCTCACGACCGCCGAAAAACTGTTTTTT.

The chain links TRBV19 to TRBJ2-1, with 8 bases fitting TRBD2. V shed 5 bases and J 8 bases; nucleotides not matched to a gene: 11. Germline CDR1 and CDR2: LNHDA and SQIVND (reference sequence). The CDR3 covers 15 residues. The DNA for the CDR3 is TGTGCCAGTAGTGGGTTAGCGGGAAGAGATTATGAGCAGTTCTTC. Protein sequence: CASSGLAGRDYEQFF.

Comments on this clonotype: A read error is possible here, since a much larger clone lies one base away. The chain is built from TRBV10-3 and TRBJ2-1, with 7 bases lining up with TRBD2. The J call is in doubt because the DNA end fits TRBJ2-5 better. Germline assignment: CDR1 ENHRY and CDR2 SYGVKD. The CDR3 has 15 amino acids. CDR3 DNA sequence: TGTGCCATCAGTGAACTAGCGACACACCGAGAGACCCAGTACTTC. Its protein is CAISELATHRETQYF.

This clonotype occurred many times. The chain links TRBV7-2 to TRBJ2-1; D remains unclear. The length of the CDR3 is 15 residues. V was shortened by 4 bases and J by 0 bases, with 10 bases between the two germline ends. Looked up from germline, CDR1 is SGHTA and CDR2 is FQGNSA. CDR3 sequence: CASSSTASSYNEQFF. The DNA of the CDR3 is TGTGCCAGCAGCTCGACTGCAAGCTCCTACAATGAGCAGTTCTTC.

This clonotype showed up many times. The chain uses TRBV2 and TRBJ1-1, with 7 bases that match TRBD1. This CDR3 is 13 amino acids long. Trimming at V came to 11 bases and at J to 6 bases, leaving 12 bases not matched to a gene. CDR1 is SNHLY and CDR2 is FYNNEI in the germline V gene. The CDR3 DNA is TGTGCCCGTCTCCAGACAGGGAGCTCTGAAGCTTTCTTT. The encoded protein is CARLQTGSSEAFF.

The table lists this clonotype with a few counts. This chain uses TRBV7-6 with TRBJ2-7; 15 nucleotides align to TRBD2. The CDR3 is 18 residues long. Unmatched junction bases numbered 13, after V lost 5 bases and J lost 5 bases. Germline assignment: CDR1 SGHVS and CDR2 FNYEAQ. Here the CDR3 reads CASSKSGLAGGKGHEQYF. The CDR3 DNA reads as TGTGCCAGCAGCAAATCGGGACTAGCGGGAGGAAAGGGACACGAGCAGTACTTC.

This clonotype was detected many times. The CDR3 loop reads CASSGRVTSNQPQHF. CDR3 sequence (DNA): TGTGCCAGCAGTGGCCGAGTCACTAGCAATCAGCCCCAGCATTTT. V usage is TRBV2 and J usage is TRBJ1-5; the D is unclear. V lost 4 bases to trimming and J lost 0 bases, with 10 bases between them. Germline CDR1 is SNHLY and CDR2 is FYNNEI. This CDR3 comprises 15 residues. Supplemented by reference TRBV2 and TRBJ1-5, the full variable domain reads EPEVTQTPSHQVTQMGQEVILRCVPISNHLYFYWYRQILGQKVEFLVSFYNNEISEKSEIFDDQFSVERPDGSNFTLKIRSTKLEDSAMYFCASSGRVTSNQPQHFGDGTRLSIL.

As for this clonotype: A read error may explain this, as a much larger clone is one base away. The V and J genes are TRBV6-2 or TRBV6-3 and TRBJ1-1; maybe TRBD1 (5 bases). The CDR3 length is 14 residues. Germline CDR1 is MNHEY and CDR2 is SVGEGT. The CDR3 loop is CAGSYLQANTEAFF. CDR3 coding DNA: TGTGCCGGCAGTTACTTACAGGCGAACACTGAAGCTTTCTTT.